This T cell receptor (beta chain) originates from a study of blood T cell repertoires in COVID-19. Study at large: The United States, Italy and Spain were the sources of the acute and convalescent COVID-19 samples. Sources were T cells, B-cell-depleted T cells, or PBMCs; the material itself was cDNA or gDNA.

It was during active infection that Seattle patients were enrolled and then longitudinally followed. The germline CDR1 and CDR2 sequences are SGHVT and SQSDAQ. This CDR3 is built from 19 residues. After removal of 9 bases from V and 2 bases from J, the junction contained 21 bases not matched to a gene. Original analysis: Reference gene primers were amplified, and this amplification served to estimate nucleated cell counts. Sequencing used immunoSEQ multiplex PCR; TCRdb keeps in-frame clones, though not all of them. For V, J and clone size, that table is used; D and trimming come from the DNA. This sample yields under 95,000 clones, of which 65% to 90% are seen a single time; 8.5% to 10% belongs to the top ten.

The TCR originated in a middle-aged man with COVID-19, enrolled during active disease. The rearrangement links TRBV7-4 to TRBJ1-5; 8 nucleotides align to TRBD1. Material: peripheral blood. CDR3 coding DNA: TGTGCCAGGTATGTGAGGGACAGGCGCCGACCGTGGGGCAATCAGCCCCAGCATTTT. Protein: CARYVRDRRRPWGNQPQHF. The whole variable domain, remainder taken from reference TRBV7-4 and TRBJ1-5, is GAGVSQSPRYKVAKRGRDVALRCDSISGHVTLYWYRQTLGQGSEVLTYSQSDAQRDKSGRPSGRFSAERPERSVSTLKIQRTEQGDSAVYLCARYVRDRRRPWGNQPQHFGDGTRLSIL.